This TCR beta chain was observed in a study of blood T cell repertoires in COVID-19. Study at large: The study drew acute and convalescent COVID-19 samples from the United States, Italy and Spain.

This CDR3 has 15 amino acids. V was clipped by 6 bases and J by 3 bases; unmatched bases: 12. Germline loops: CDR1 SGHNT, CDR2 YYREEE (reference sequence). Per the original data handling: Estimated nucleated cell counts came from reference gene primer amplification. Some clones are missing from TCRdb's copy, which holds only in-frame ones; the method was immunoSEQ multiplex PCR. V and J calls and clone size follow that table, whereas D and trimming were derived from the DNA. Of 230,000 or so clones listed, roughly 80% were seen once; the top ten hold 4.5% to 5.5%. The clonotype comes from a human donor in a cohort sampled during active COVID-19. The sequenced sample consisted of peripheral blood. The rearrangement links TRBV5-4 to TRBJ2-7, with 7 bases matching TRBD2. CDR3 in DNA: TGTGCCAGCAACTCGGCGGCTAGCGGAGTCTACGAGCAGTACTTC. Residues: CASNSAASGVYEQYF.